Listed below are T cell receptor beta chains from one sample, sequenced in a study of T-cell memory formation after mild COVID-19. From the 5' RACE reads, TCRdb called clonotypes with MiXCR, one entry per CDR3 protein. This repertoire shows about 82,000 distinct CDR3 sequences, about 13% found once; its top ten account for roughly a quarter. The sequenced sample consisted of PBMCs or a T cell subset sorted from them (not recorded which). The receptors were gathered from an adult woman who had mild COVID-19 (a few samples of this study predate the infection). Cell type and time point are not known. Each CDR3 is given with its conserved first and last residue. The order of the fields is clone size, J gene, V gene, D gene, CDR3 DNA, CDR3 protein. A D gene is named only where the DNA matches it firmly. The listing skips clone size in some rows; elsewhere it reads once, few, many or a size class.

few	TRBJ2-5	TRBV12-3/TRBV12-4	TRBD1	TGTGCCAGCAGTTCAACCAGGACAGGGACTGAGACCCAGTACTTC	CASSSTRTGTETQYF
.	TRBJ2-7	TRBV4-2	.	TGTGCCAGCAGCCAAGATCGGGGGGCTAGCGGAGCCTACGAGCAGTACTTC	CASSQDRGASGAYEQYF
few	TRBJ2-3	TRBV12-3/TRBV12-4	.	TGTGCCAGCAGTGATAGGACACGCACAGATACGCAGTATTTT	CASSDRTRTDTQYF
many	TRBJ2-3	TRBV14	TRBD2	TGTGCCAGCAGCTGGAGCGGGAGCTTTGGAGATACGCAGTATTTT	CASSWSGSFGDTQYF
.	TRBJ1-4	TRBV5-5	.	TGTGCCAGCTTGACAGCTCCGGGGGCTGAAAAACTGTTTTTT	CASLTAPGAEKLFF
few	TRBJ2-1	TRBV12-3/TRBV12-4	.	TGTGCCAGCAGTATCCAACCCTCCGGAGAGCAGTTCTTC	CASSIQPSGEQFF
.	TRBJ2-2	TRBV12-5	.	TGTGCTAGTGGGCCTCCAAACGCCGGGGAGCTGTTTTTT	CASGPPNAGELFF
many	TRBJ2-4	TRBV5-1	.	TGCGCCAGCAGCGCCCGGGGATCCAAAAACATTCAGTACTTC	CASSARGSKNIQYF
.	TRBJ2-1	TRBV7-9	.	TGTGCCAGCAGCTCAACGGGACAATCCTACAATGAGCAGTTCTTC	CASSSTGQSYNEQFF
.	TRBJ2-1	TRBV6-1	.	TGTGCCAGCAGCGGGATGTCCTCCTACAATGAGCAGTTCTTC	CASSGMSSYNEQFF
.	TRBJ1-2	TRBV6-5	.	TGTGCCAGCAGTCTGACAGATAACTATGGCTACACCTTC	CASSLTDNYGYTF
few	TRBJ1-2	TRBV2	.	TGTGCCAGCAGTGATGACTATGGCTACACCTTC	CASSDDYGYTF
few	TRBJ2-7	TRBV7-9	TRBD1	TGTGCCAGCAGCTTAGGGGGACAGGGGGCCTACGAGCAGTACTTC	CASSLGGQGAYEQYF
.	TRBJ2-5	TRBV10-3	.	TGTGCCATCAGTGAGTCGGGGGGGGGCCCCCAAGAGACCCAGTACTTC	CAISESGGGPQETQYF
.	TRBJ1-1	TRBV6-1	.	TGTGCCAGCAGTGGGACATTATTCACTGAAGCTTTCTTT	CASSGTLFTEAFF
few	TRBJ2-3	TRBV7-3	TRBD2	TGTGCCAGCAGCCCTGGACTAGCGGGGGGGCCCATCGCAGATACGCAGTATTTT	CASSPGLAGGPIADTQYF
.	TRBJ2-1	TRBV7-2	TRBD2	TGTGCCAGCAGCCTTTCAGGACTAGCGGGAGGGCCTCTGGACAATGAGCAGTTCTTC	CASSLSGLAGGPLDNEQFF
few	TRBJ2-2	TRBV21-1	.	TGTGCCAGCAGCTCCCTCTGCTCGACAGCCGGTGGGACCGGGGAGCTGTTTTTT	CASSSLCSTAGGTGELFF
few	TRBJ2-2	TRBV29-1	TRBD2	TGCAGCGTCGCCGGACTAGCGGGGGCCCCAAACACCGGGGAGCTGTTTTTT	CSVAGLAGAPNTGELFF
.	TRBJ2-5	TRBV30	TRBD2	TGTGCCTGGAGTTTAGCGGGGCCAGAGACCCAGTACTTC	CAWSLAGPETQYF
many	TRBJ2-5	TRBV29-1	TRBD2	TGCAGCGTTGAAGATGATCGGCTAGCGGGGGGCTACCAAGAGACCCAGTACTTC	CSVEDDRLAGGYQETQYF
.	TRBJ1-1	TRBV20-1	.	TGCAGTGCTAGAGTGGGGATAGAAGCTTTCTTT	CSARVGIEAFF
.	TRBJ1-4	TRBV5-1	.	TGCGCCAGCAGCTGGACAGTCTATGAAAAACTGTTTTTT	CASSWTVYEKLFF
.	TRBJ2-1	TRBV12-5	TRBD2	TGTGCTAGTGGCACCTCTTTGAGTAGCGGGAGAACAGCTGAGCAGTTCTTC	CASGTSLSSGRTAEQFF
few	TRBJ1-4	TRBV7-2	.	TGTGCCAGCAGCTTTCCATCAGTGGATGAAAAACTGTTTTTT	CASSFPSVDEKLFF
.	TRBJ2-6	TRBV3-1	.	TGTGCCAGCAGCCAGGACTCGAGCACCACTGTCCTGACTTTC	CASSQDSSTTVLTF
.	TRBJ1-1	TRBV5-1	.	TGCGCCAGCAGCTTGGTTTACAACACTGAAGCTTTCTTT	CASSLVYNTEAFF
few	TRBJ2-1	TRBV5-1	.	TGCGCCAGCAGCCCCTGGACTCAGGACAATGAGCAGTTCTTC	CASSPWTQDNEQFF
many	TRBJ2-2	TRBV20-1	.	TGCAGTGCTAGACCCCAAGGCGGGGAGCTGTTTTTT	CSARPQGGELFF
many	TRBJ2-7	TRBV6-1	.	TGTGCCAGCAGTGAAGGAACAGGGTTTCCCTACGAGCAGTACTTC	CASSEGTGFPYEQYF
.	TRBJ2-7	TRBV5-1	TRBD1	TGCGCCAGCAGATTACGACAGGGCTACGAGCAGTACTTC	CASRLRQGYEQYF
.	TRBJ2-1	TRBV9	TRBD2	TGTGCCAGCAGCTTTGGACTAGCGGGAGGCCATGAGCAGTTCTTC	CASSFGLAGGHEQFF
.	TRBJ2-5	TRBV3-1	.	TGTGCCAGCAGCCGACCAGAAGAGACCCAGTACTTC	CASSRPEETQYF
few	TRBJ1-1	TRBV6-2/TRBV6-3	.	TGTGCCAGCAGTTACTCGATTGGACAGCTGAACACTGAAGCTTTCTTT	CASSYSIGQLNTEAFF
.	TRBJ2-5	TRBV20-1	TRBD2	TGCAGTGCTAAAACGGGGGGGCCGATAGAGACCCAGTACTTC	CSAKTGGPIETQYF
.	TRBJ2-2	TRBV15	TRBD2	TGTGCCACCAGCAGAGATGGGGCTAGCGGGAGAGGCGGGGAGCTGTTTTTT	CATSRDGASGRGGELFF
.	TRBJ2-1	TRBV9	.	TGTGCCAGCAGCGGCCGGGACACATACAATGAGCAGTTCTTC	CASSGRDTYNEQFF
few	TRBJ2-1	TRBV30	TRBD2	TGTGCCTATGAACTAGCGGGACCTCTCGAGCAGTTCTTC	CAYELAGPLEQFF
many	TRBJ2-1	TRBV5-5	.	TGTGCCAGCAGCTTAGGGGACACTTCCTACAATGAGCAGTTCTTC	CASSLGDTSYNEQFF
.	TRBJ1-2	TRBV25-1	.	TGTGCCAGCAGGACAGGACATGGCTACACCTTC	CASRTGHGYTF
.	TRBJ2-1	TRBV7-9	TRBD2	TGTGCCAGCGGGAGCGGGAGAGTCAATGAGCAGTTCTTC	CASGSGRVNEQFF
few	TRBJ1-1	TRBV27	.	TGTGCCAGCAGTTCCTCAAATGACAGGACCTATGAAGCTTTCTTT	CASSSSNDRTYEAFF
many	TRBJ2-7	TRBV7-2	TRBD1	TGTGCCAGCAGCCCGGAAGACAGGGCCACGTACGAGCAGTACTTC	CASSPEDRATYEQYF
.	TRBJ1-2	TRBV11-2	.	TGTGCCAGCAGCTCCGATAGCCGGATAACTAACTATGGCTACACCTTC	CASSSDSRITNYGYTF
.	TRBJ2-3	TRBV9	TRBD1	TGTGCCAGCAGCGTTCCCCGACAGGGTCGGGCAGATACGCAGTATTTT	CASSVPRQGRADTQYF
.	TRBJ2-1	TRBV14	TRBD2	TGTGCCAGCAGCCAAGCGGCGGGAGGATACAATGAGCAGTTCTTC	CASSQAAGGYNEQFF
few	TRBJ2-3	TRBV20-1	TRBD2	TGCAGTGCCCCCCAGAGTAGCGGGGGAGATACGCAGTATTTT	CSAPQSSGGDTQYF
few	TRBJ2-5	TRBV6-1	.	TGTGCCAGCAGTGAACAGGGGTTGGAGACCCAGTACTTC	CASSEQGLETQYF
.	TRBJ2-5	TRBV5-6	TRBD1	TGTGCCAGCAGCTACCCCGGCCACCGGACAGGGAACCAAGAGACCCAGTACTTC	CASSYPGHRTGNQETQYF
few	TRBJ1-2	TRBV5-1	.	TGCGCCAGCAGCTTGAACAGTAACTATGGCTACACCTTC	CASSLNSNYGYTF
.	TRBJ2-5	TRBV4-1	TRBD1	TGCGCCAGCAGCCACGGAGGGACAGGGCAAGAGACCCAGTACTTC	CASSHGGTGQETQYF
.	TRBJ2-2	TRBV2	.	TGTGCCAGCAGTGAACCGTTGGCCGAACTGAACACCGGGGAGCTGTTTTTT	CASSEPLAELNTGELFF
.	TRBJ2-1	TRBV10-2	.	TGCGCCAGCAGTGGCAGGGTTTTCGACAATGAGCAGTTCTTC	CASSGRVFDNEQFF
.	TRBJ2-3	TRBV5-5	.	TGTGCCAGCAGCTTGGCATGGGGGGGCACAGATACGCAGTATTTT	CASSLAWGGTDTQYF
few	TRBJ2-7	TRBV2	TRBD2	TGTGCCAGCCTGGACCCCGGGACTACCTCCTACGAGCAGTACTTC	CASLDPGTTSYEQYF
many	TRBJ1-3	TRBV5-1	.	TGCGCCAGCAGCCCGGATCCGAGCTCTGGAAACACCATATATTTT	CASSPDPSSGNTIYF
few	TRBJ2-2	TRBV20-1	TRBD2	TGCAGTGCTAGTTCAACCCCCGGGACTAGTTACAGCGGGGAGCTGTTTTTT	CSASSTPGTSYSGELFF
.	TRBJ2-7	TRBV27	.	TGTGCCAGCAGTTCCGGACGGAACTACGAGCAGTACTTC	CASSSGRNYEQYF
many	TRBJ2-7	TRBV29-1	.	TGCAGCGTTGTTAGCGCCACCTCCTACGAGCAGTACTTC	CSVVSATSYEQYF